A single TCR beta chain is shown here with its context. No antigen is known for it. Assay used: immunoSEQ multiplex PCR; TCRdb lists only in-frame clones, some missing. The sample consists of 30,000 or so clones, roughly 84% of them appearing once. CDR3 size: 13 residues. The V and J ends lost 6 bases and 2 bases respectively, with 10 bases between them. Per germline, CDR1 LGHNT and CDR2 FRNRAP. Time point indicated: time of PML onset. This record comes from a study of multiple sclerosis patients with progressive multifocal leukoencephalopathy. Study findings and constraints: Less diverse TRB repertoires were suggested in most PML patients.

The gene calls are TRBV12-5 and TRBJ2-5, with a possible D match to TRBD2 (5 bases). The clonotype was recovered from a human donor with progressive multifocal leukoencephalopathy. This specimen consisted of PBMCs, obtained from a patient treated with natalizumab. The CDR3 sequence is CASGTGLQETQYF. Written as DNA, the CDR3 is TGTGCTAGTGGGACGGGGTTGCAAGAGACCCAGTACTTC.